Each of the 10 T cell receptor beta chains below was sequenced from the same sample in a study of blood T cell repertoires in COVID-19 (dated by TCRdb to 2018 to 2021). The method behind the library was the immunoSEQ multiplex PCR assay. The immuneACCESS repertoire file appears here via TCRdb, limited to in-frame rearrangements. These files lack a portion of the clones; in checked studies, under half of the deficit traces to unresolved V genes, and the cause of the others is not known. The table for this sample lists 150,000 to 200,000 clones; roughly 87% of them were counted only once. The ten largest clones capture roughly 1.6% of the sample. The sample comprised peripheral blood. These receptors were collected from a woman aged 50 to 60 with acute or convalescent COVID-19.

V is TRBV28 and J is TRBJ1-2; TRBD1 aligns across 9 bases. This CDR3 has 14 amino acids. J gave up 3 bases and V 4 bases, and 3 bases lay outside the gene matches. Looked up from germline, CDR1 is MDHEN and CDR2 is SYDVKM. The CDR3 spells CASSSGQGDYGYTF. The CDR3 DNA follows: TGTGCCAGCAGTTCGGGACAGGGAGACTATGGCTACACCTTC.

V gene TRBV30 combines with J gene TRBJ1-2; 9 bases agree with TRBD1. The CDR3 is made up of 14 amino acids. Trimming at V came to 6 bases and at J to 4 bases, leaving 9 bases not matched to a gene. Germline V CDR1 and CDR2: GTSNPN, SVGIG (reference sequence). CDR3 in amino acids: CACFRDRVIYGYTF. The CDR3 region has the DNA TGTGCCTGCTTCCGGGACAGGGTTATCTATGGCTACACCTTC. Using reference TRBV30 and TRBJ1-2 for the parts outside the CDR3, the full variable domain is SQTIHQWPATLVQPVGSPLSLECTVEGTSNPNLYWYRQAAGRGLQLLFYSVGIGQISSEVPQNLSASRPQDRQFILSSKKLLLSDSGFYLCACFRDRVIYGYTFGSGTRLTVV.

CDR3 protein: CASSLAGPTNYEQYF. As DNA, the CDR3 is TGCGCCAGCAGCTTGGCTGGGCCGACGAACTACGAGCAGTACTTC. The chain employs TRBV5-1 and TRBJ2-7, with unresolved D. The V gene lost 0 bases and the J gene lost 3 bases, with 13 bases spanning the gap. CDR1 is SGHRS, CDR2 YFSETQ, per germline. This CDR3 contains 15 residues.

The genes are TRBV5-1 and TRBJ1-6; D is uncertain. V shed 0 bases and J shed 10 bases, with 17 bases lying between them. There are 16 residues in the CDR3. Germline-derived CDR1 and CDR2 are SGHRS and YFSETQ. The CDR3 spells CASSLEMAGIGSPLHF. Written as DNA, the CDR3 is TGCGCCAGCAGCTTGGAGATGGCGGGGATCGGATCACCCCTCCACTTT.

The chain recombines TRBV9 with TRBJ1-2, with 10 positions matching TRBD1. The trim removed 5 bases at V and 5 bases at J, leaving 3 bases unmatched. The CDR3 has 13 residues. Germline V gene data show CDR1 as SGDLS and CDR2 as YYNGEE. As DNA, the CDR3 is TGTGCCAGCAGGGACAGGGGGGGATATGGCTACACCTTC. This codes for CASRDRGGYGYTF. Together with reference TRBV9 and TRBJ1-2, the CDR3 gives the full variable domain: DSGVTQTPKHLITATGQRVTLRCSPRSGDLSVYWYQQSLDQGLQFLIQYYNGEERAKGNILERFSAQQFPDLHSELNLSSLELGDSALYFCASRDRGGYGYTFGSGTRLTVV.

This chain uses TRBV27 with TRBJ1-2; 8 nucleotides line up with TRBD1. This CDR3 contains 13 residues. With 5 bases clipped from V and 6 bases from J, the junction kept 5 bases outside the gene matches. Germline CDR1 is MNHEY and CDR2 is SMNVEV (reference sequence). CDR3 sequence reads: CASSRTGRDGYTF. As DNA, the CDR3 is TGTGCCAGCAGTAGGACAGGGCGGGATGGCTACACCTTC.

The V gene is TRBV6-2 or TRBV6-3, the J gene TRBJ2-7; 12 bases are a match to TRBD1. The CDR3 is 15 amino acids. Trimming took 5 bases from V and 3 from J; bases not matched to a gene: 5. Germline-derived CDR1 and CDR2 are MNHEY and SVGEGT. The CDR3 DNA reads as TGTGCCAGCAGTGGGACAGGGGGCCCCTTCTACGAGCAGTACTTC. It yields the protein CASSGTGGPFYEQYF.

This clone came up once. The CDR3 coding sequence is TGTGCCAGCAGCTTTAGACGGACAAACTACTACGAGCAGTACTTC. Protein product: CASSFRRTNYYEQYF. The chain employs TRBV7-8 and TRBJ2-7, with D perhaps matching TRBD1 (5 bases). CDR1 and CDR2 (germline): SGHVS, FQNEAQ. This CDR3 is built from 15 residues. Trimming pared 3 bases from V and 3 bases from J, leaving 15 bases between. The variable domain in full, completed from reference TRBV7-8 and TRBJ2-7, reads GAGVSQSPRYKVAKRGQDVALRCDPISGHVSLFWYQQALGQGPEFLTYFQNEAQLDKSGLPSDRFFAERPEGSVSTLKIQRTQQEDSAVYLCASSFRRTNYYEQYFGPGTRLTVT.

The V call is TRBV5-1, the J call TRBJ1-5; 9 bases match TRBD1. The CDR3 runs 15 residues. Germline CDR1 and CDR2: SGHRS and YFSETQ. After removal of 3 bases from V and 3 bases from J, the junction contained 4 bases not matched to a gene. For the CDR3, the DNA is TGCGCCAGCAGCTGGACAGGGGCCAACAATCAGCCCCAGCATTTT. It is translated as CASSWTGANNQPQHF.

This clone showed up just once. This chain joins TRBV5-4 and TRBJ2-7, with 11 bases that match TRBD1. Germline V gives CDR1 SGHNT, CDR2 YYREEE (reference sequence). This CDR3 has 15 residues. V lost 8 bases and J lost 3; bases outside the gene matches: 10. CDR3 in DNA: TGTGCCAGTTCGACTGGGACAGGGGGTATCTACGAGCAGTACTTC. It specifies CASSTGTGGIYEQYF.